Listed here are 27 T cell receptor beta chains from one sample, sequenced in a study of T cells after yellow fever vaccination. In TCRdb, the 5' RACE reads were re-called with MiXCR into one record per CDR3 protein. The data hold about 360,000 distinct CDR3 sequences, with 6% to 8% observed a single time. This specimen was PBMCs, taken 5 days after the yellow fever booster vaccination. The receptor set was obtained from a man younger than 40 who received the YFV17D yellow fever vaccine.

In this sample, this clonotype turned up a few times. This sequence joins TRBV7-2 and TRBJ2-5; D might be TRBD1 (6 bases). The ends were cut back, 3 bases at V and 4 bases at J, with 12 bases in the middle. In germline, CDR1 is SGHTA, CDR2 FQGNSA. This CDR3 spans 14 amino acids. In DNA, the CDR3 is TGTGCCAGCAGCTTGGACAGTTTAAGAGAGACCCAGTACTTC. This encodes CASSLDSLRETQYF.

This clonotype was picked up a small number of times. The rearrangement joins TRBV29-1 to TRBJ2-3; possible D gene TRBD1, 5 bases. The ends were cut back, 7 bases at V and 0 bases at J, with 8 bases in the middle. Germline V CDR1 and CDR2: SQVTM, ANQGSEA. This CDR3 has 12 residues. CDR3 loop: CSGTPSTDTQYF. The DNA for the CDR3 is TGCAGCGGGACACCGAGCACAGATACGCAGTATTTT.

The chain has TRBV28 and TRBJ2-7; the D gene could be TRBD1 or TRBD2 (5 bases each). V was trimmed by 6 bases and J by 3 bases, leaving 27 bases between them. The CDR3 is 18 amino acids. Germline lookup yields CDR1 MDHEN and CDR2 SYDVKM. Here the CDR3 DNA reads TGTGCCAGCAGCAACGCCGGGACGCTGGACTCCATTAACTACGAGCAGTACTTC. This translates into CASSNAGTLDSINYEQYF.

This clonotype was counted ten times or more. The chain carries TRBV7-6 and TRBJ2-7; D gene ambiguous. In germline, CDR1 is SGHVS, CDR2 FNYEAQ. The V end lost 0 bases, the J end lost 3 bases, and 6 bases lay between the germline ends. This CDR3 contains 13 residues. The CDR3 loop is CASSLAVGYEQYF. The CDR3 DNA is TGTGCCAGCAGCTTAGCGGTTGGCTACGAGCAGTACTTC.

This clonotype has more than one count but fewer than ten. The chain has TRBV20-1 and TRBJ1-5; 9 bases agree with TRBD1. Germline V CDR1 and CDR2: DFQATT, SNEGSKA (reference sequence). The length of the CDR3 is 14 residues. Trimming at V came to 6 bases and at J to 10 bases, leaving 13 bases not matched to a gene. CDR3 in DNA: TGCAGTGCAACGGACAGGGGCGGAATTGTTCCCCAGCATTTT. Translating gives CSATDRGGIVPQHF.

J is TRBJ2-7 and V is TRBV7-9; 10 bases match TRBD1. Germline V gene sequence: CDR1 SEHNR, CDR2 FQNEAQ (reference sequence). Losses at the gene ends were 4 bases for V and 4 bases for J; bases not matched to a gene: 7. This CDR3 comprises 15 residues. In nucleotides, the CDR3 is TGTGCCAGCAGCTCCCCGGGACAGGGGACGTACGAGCAGTACTTC. Translating gives CASSSPGQGTYEQYF.

V gene TRBV11-2 combines with J gene TRBJ2-2, with D perhaps TRBD1 (6 bases). Trimming took off 5 bases at V and 10 bases at J, with 20 bases between the two ends. In germline, CDR1 is SGHAT, CDR2 FQNNGV. The CDR3 spans 15 residues. CDR3 DNA: TGTGCCAGCAGCCTTAAAGGGGGATCGGTGGCGGAGCTGTTTTTT. Protein product: CASSLKGGSVAELFF.

This clonotype appeared many times. The J gene is TRBJ2-7, the V gene TRBV7-4, with 7 bases that match TRBD1. Trimming at V came to 5 bases and at J to 1 base, leaving 8 bases not matched to a gene. This CDR3 has 15 residues. Germline V gene lookup returns CDR1 SGHVT and CDR2 SQSDAQ. The DNA for the CDR3 is TGTGCCAGCAGCGGGTTACAGGGGATTTCCTACGAGCAGTACTTC. Its protein is CASSGLQGISYEQYF.

The V and J genes are TRBV29-1 and TRBJ2-3, with D unresolved. CDR1 and CDR2 (germline): SQVTM, ANQGSEA. The CDR3 extends over 13 amino acids. With 6 bases removed from V and 6 bases from J, the gap between germline ends came to 16 bases. CDR3 coding DNA: TGCAGCGTCGCGGCACGCCAGGCTGATACGCAGTATTTT. Its protein product is CSVAARQADTQYF.

This clonotype was detected only a few times. The chain joins TRBV7-9 to TRBJ2-1, with 7 bases that match TRBD2. The germline CDR1 and CDR2 sequences are SEHNR and FQNEAQ (reference sequence). This CDR3 has 16 residues. Trimming cost V 6 bases and J 2 bases; bases outside gene matches: 10. The CDR3 here is CASSHTVAGAYNEQFF. The CDR3 nucleotides read TGTGCCAGCAGTCACACAGTCGCGGGAGCCTACAATGAGCAGTTCTTC.

This clonotype was observed a few times. CDR3 sequence (DNA): TGCAGTGCTAGTCTGAACACTGAAGCTTTCTTT. This translates into CSASLNTEAFF. This sequence joins TRBV20-1 and TRBJ1-1, with D uncertain. The CDR3 length is 11 residues. Trimming cost V 3 bases and J 0 bases, with 2 bases left between them. Germline loops: CDR1 DFQATT, CDR2 SNEGSKA (reference sequence).

This clonotype was counted many times. The chain recombines TRBV5-1 with TRBJ2-3; 7 nucleotides match TRBD2. CDR3 length: 15 residues. Per germline, CDR1 SGHRS and CDR2 YFSETQ. With 3 bases clipped from V and 0 bases from J, the junction kept 4 bases outside the gene matches. The CDR3: CASSSAGISTDTQYF. DNA of the CDR3: TGCGCCAGCAGCTCAGCGGGGATAAGCACAGATACGCAGTATTTT.

Many counts were recorded for this clonotype. The rearrangement links TRBV6-5 to TRBJ1-1, with D unclear. Germline V gene data show CDR1 as MNHEY and CDR2 as SVGAGI. The CDR3 covers 15 residues. V was shortened by 0 bases and J by 0 bases, with 8 bases between the two germline ends. CDR3 bases: TGTGCCAGCAGTTACTCGGGTAGGGTGAACACTGAAGCTTTCTTT. Residues: CASSYSGRVNTEAFF.

This clonotype has just a few counts. The chain employs TRBV20-1 and TRBJ2-3; TRBD2 matches at 15 bases. Germline V gene data show CDR1 as DFQATT and CDR2 as SNEGSKA (reference sequence). V was pared by 1 base and J by 5 bases, with 4 bases of the junction left unmatched. CDR3 size: 16 residues. The CDR3 DNA follows: TGCAGTGCTAGAGGGACTAGCGGGAGGGCCAGAGATACGCAGTATTTT. It encodes CSARGTSGRARDTQYF.

The CDR3 bases are TGTGCCAGCTCCCGAGGGACAGGCACCGGGGAGCTGTTTTTT. Protein: CASSRGTGTGELFF. V is TRBV18 and J is TRBJ2-2; 8 positions match TRBD1. The CDR3 runs 14 residues. CDR1 and CDR2 from the germline V gene are KGHSH and LQKENI. Trimming at V came to 6 bases and at J to 4 bases, leaving 4 bases not matched to a gene.

This clonotype was picked up many times. The chain is built from TRBV7-2 and TRBJ2-3, with D possibly matching TRBD2 (5 bases). CDR1 is SGHTA, CDR2 FQGNSA, per germline. Trimming stripped 5 bases from V and 5 bases from J, with 11 bases between. The CDR3 contains 13 residues. The CDR3 sequence: CASSPLGVDTQYF. The CDR3, as DNA: TGTGCCAGCAGCCCCCTCGGGGTAGATACGCAGTATTTT.

This clonotype was observed a few times. V and J are TRBV28 and TRBJ2-7, with D hard to call. This CDR3 spans 14 amino acids. Trimming cost V 3 bases and J 6 bases, with 15 bases left between them. Germline values: CDR1 MDHEN, CDR2 SYDVKM. The DNA of the CDR3 is TGTGCCAGCAGTTTTAGCCTAACCAGGATCGAGCAGTACTTC. The encoded protein is CASSFSLTRIEQYF.

The V gene is TRBV14, the J gene TRBJ2-3; 16 nucleotides match TRBD2. The CDR3 runs to 20 residues. J gave up 3 bases and V 1 base, and 10 bases lay outside the gene matches. Germline assignment: CDR1 SGHDN and CDR2 FVKESK. The CDR3 DNA follows: TGTGCCAGCAGCCAAGTCCCCGGGACTAGCGGGAGGGCCAGGACAGATACGCAGTATTTT. Translated, it gives CASSQVPGTSGRARTDTQYF.

About this clonotype: A much larger clone is a single base away; this may be a read error. The V gene is TRBV12-3 or TRBV12-4, the J gene TRBJ2-7; 9 bases agree with TRBD1. The length of the CDR3 is 14 residues. J lost 5 bases, V lost 6 bases, and 8 bases had no gene match. The CDR3 loop is CASRITGGAHEQYF. In nucleotides, the CDR3 is TGTGCCAGCAGAATTACAGGGGGCGCCCACGAGCAGTACTTC.

This clonotype was detected ten times or more. The chain links TRBV5-5 to TRBJ1-1, with a tentative D call TRBD1 (5 bases). The CDR3 is 14 residues long. V gave up 3 bases and J gave up 1 base, with 10 bases separating them. From germline, CDR1 is SGHKS and CDR2 YYEKEE (reference sequence). The CDR3 reads CASSWQGQNTEAFF. The CDR3 bases are TGTGCCAGCAGCTGGCAAGGACAGAACACTGAAGCTTTCTTT.

The rearrangement joins TRBV5-5 to TRBJ2-1; D possibly uses TRBD1 or TRBD2 (5 bases each). From germline, CDR1 is SGHKS and CDR2 YYEKEE (reference sequence). This CDR3 comprises 17 residues. With 4 bases removed from V and 1 base from J, the gap between germline ends came to 18 bases. The CDR3 is CASSNNPGRLSYNEQFF. CDR3 DNA sequence: TGTGCCAGCAGCAACAACCCGGGACGGTTGTCCTACAATGAGCAGTTCTTC.

V gene TRBV28 combines with J gene TRBJ2-7, with 8 positions matching TRBD2. After removal of 9 bases from V and 0 bases from J, the junction contained 7 bases not matched to a gene. In germline, CDR1 is MDHEN, CDR2 SYDVKM. This CDR3 is 14 amino acids long. The CDR3, as DNA: TGTGCCAGTATTACGGGAGGGAGCTCCTACGAGCAGTACTTC. It encodes CASITGGSSYEQYF.

This clonotype was seen many times. V and J are TRBV20-1 and TRBJ2-7; 9 bases are shared with TRBD2. Germline V gives CDR1 DFQATT, CDR2 SNEGSKA (reference sequence). Losses at the gene ends were 1 base for V and 6 bases for J; bases not matched to a gene: 7. This CDR3 comprises 14 residues. For the CDR3, the DNA is TGCAGTGCTAGAGGCGGGAGGGACCCGAGCGAGCAGTACTTC. It codes for CSARGGRDPSEQYF.

This clonotype was observed a handful of times. The chain joins TRBV7-9 to TRBJ2-7; D is ambiguous. With 6 bases removed from V and 2 bases from J, the gap between germline ends came to 8 bases. The germline gives CDR1 SEHNR, CDR2 FQNEAQ (reference sequence). The CDR3 loop spans 12 amino acids. The CDR3 nucleotides are TGTGCCAGCAGTACACGAGCCTACGAGCAGTACTTC. Its translation is CASSTRAYEQYF.

J is TRBJ2-7 and V is TRBV7-9; D remains ambiguous. CDR1 is SEHNR, CDR2 FQNEAQ, per germline (reference sequence). CDR3 length: 14 amino acids. Trimming took off 4 bases at V and 4 bases at J, with 14 bases between the two ends. CDR3 in DNA: TGTGCCAGCAGCTCGCCTAGAGATCCATACGAGCAGTACTTC. Protein product: CASSSPRDPYEQYF.

This chain connects TRBV28 to TRBJ2-2, with 8 positions matching TRBD1. The V gene end was trimmed by 2 bases and the J gene end by 7 bases; junction bases not matched to a gene: 6. CDR1 and CDR2 from the germline V gene are MDHEN and SYDVKM. CDR3 length: 15 amino acids. CDR3 in DNA: TGTGCCAGCAGTTTACCCCAGGGGGCGGTCGGGGAGCTGTTTTTT. This translates into CASSLPQGAVGELFF.

This clonotype has a handful of counts. This chain joins TRBV7-2 and TRBJ2-3; D may correspond to TRBD1 or TRBD2 (7 bases each). CDR3 length: 15 amino acids. Germline V gene sequence: CDR1 SGHTA, CDR2 FQGNSA. Trimming shortened V by 5 bases and J by 5 bases, and 17 bases separated the two germline ends. The CDR3 region has the DNA TGTGCCAGCAGCCGAAGGGAGGGGGCGGGAGATACGCAGTATTTT. Residues: CASSRREGAGDTQYF.